The sequence of this T cell receptor (beta chain) was determined in a study of T cells after posttransplantation cyclophosphamide. Findings of the study overall: Recipient CMV seropositivity and CMV reactivation strongly tracked TRB clonality. Skin or GI-infiltrating T cells shared few TRB sequences with blood. Later blood repertoires were often dominated by clones from the donor CD8+ memory compartment.

The J segment lost 2 bases and the V segment lost 6 bases, leaving 4 bases of the junction unmatched. The CDR3 sequence is 14 residues long. The germline V gene has CDR1 LNHDA and CDR2 SQIVND (reference sequence). As for this clone: Its antigen is not identified.

Measured with immunoSEQ multiplex PCR; TCRdb has only the in-frame clones, and not every one. Of about 15,000 clones in the sample, about 91% were seen once. Cyclophosphamide on days +3 and +4 followed busulfan-fludarabine conditioning and a marrow graft. V gene TRBV19 combines with J gene TRBJ2-3; 8 bases agree with TRBD1. This TCR was sampled from a male patient in his sixties who received an allogeneic stem cell transplant from a related donor and was CMV-positive. The graft donor may have given rise to some T cells. This specimen consisted of CD4+ T cells sorted from blood, obtained after allogeneic stem cell transplant with posttransplant cyclophosphamide. This CDR3 reads CASSTGGYTDTQYF. The CDR3 coding sequence is TGTGCCAGTAGCACAGGGGGGTACACAGATACGCAGTATTTT.